This entry is about one TCR beta chain. The antigen is not known. Sequencing was performed with immunoSEQ multiplex PCR; in TCRdb, only in-frame clones are kept and a portion is missing. The sample consists of about 260,000 clones, more than 80% of them appearing once. This entry is derived from a study of T cell responses to AZD1222 COVID-19 vaccine. Findings and limits, study-wide: Nearly half of unique spike-specific TCRs reportedly avoided B.1.351 and B.1.1.7 mutated regions. Scientists sampled the repertoires only once the peak T cell response had passed.

This CDR3 contains 13 residues. The V end lost 0 bases, the J end lost 5 bases, and 7 bases lay between the germline ends. Per the germline V gene, CDR1 is LNHDA and CDR2 is SQIVND (reference sequence). This TCR derives from an adult in good health. This chain connects TRBV19 to TRBJ1-1; D remains ambiguous. The sample consisted of peripheral blood, taken on day 0 of AZD1222 vaccination. CDR3 in amino acids: CASSIEDSTEAFF. In nucleotides, the CDR3 is TGTGCCAGTAGTATAGAAGACTCGACTGAAGCTTTCTTT.